The 18 T cell receptor beta chains given below trace back to one sample, sequenced in a study of CD8 T cells in ankylosing spondylitis. The study, taken as a whole, reports: Blood of patients with ankylosing spondylitis appeared to be characterized by a TCR beta motif of several highly homologous variants.

TCRdb reprocessed the 5' RACE reads via MiXCR and lists one record per CDR3 protein. The data hold a few hundred thousand distinct CDR3 sequences, with around 24% observed a single time. No antigens are known for them. The sequenced sample consisted of blood, either unsorted or a sorted T cell fraction (not recorded which). The receptors stem from a male donor with ankylosing spondylitis.

The rearrangement links TRBV12-3 or TRBV12-4 to TRBJ2-5, with D hard to call. The CDR3 is made up of 14 amino acids. The V and J ends lost 5 bases and 0 bases respectively, with 10 bases between them. In DNA, the CDR3 is TGTGCCAGCAGTCCGAGGACGAACCAAGAGACCCAGTACTTC. It specifies CASSPRTNQETQYF.

There are a few counts of this clonotype. The rearrangement links TRBV5-1 to TRBJ1-3; D not certain. Germline V gene data show CDR1 as SGHRS and CDR2 as YFSETQ. The CDR3 sequence is 14 residues long. V lost 7 bases to trimming and J lost 1 base, with 12 bases between them. The CDR3 spells CASAPGDSGNTIYF. The CDR3 DNA is TGCGCCAGCGCCCCCGGGGATTCTGGAAACACCATATATTTT. Complete variable domain (other parts from reference TRBV5-1 and TRBJ1-3): KAGVTQTPRYLIKTRGQQVTLSCSPISGHRSVSWYQQTPGQGLQFLFEYFSETQRNKGNFPGRFSGRQFSNSRSEMNVSTLELGDSALYLCASAPGDSGNTIYFGEGSWLTVV.

The chain couples TRBV7-9 to TRBJ2-2; D gene unclear. The CDR3 length is 11 residues. The V and J ends lost 5 bases and 7 bases respectively, with 5 bases between them. Looked up from germline, CDR1 is SEHNR and CDR2 is FQNEAQ (reference sequence). This CDR3 reads CASSPGGELFF. DNA of the CDR3: TGTGCCAGCAGCCCCGGCGGGGAGCTGTTTTTT.

In its sample, this clonotype was seen a few times. V and J are TRBV9 and TRBJ1-5; no firm D call. CDR3 size: 13 residues. Per the germline V gene, CDR1 is SGDLS and CDR2 is YYNGEE. V lost 6 bases to trimming and J lost 6 bases, with 13 bases between them. The CDR3 sequence is CASKFLCRQPQHF. The CDR3 DNA reads TGTGCCAGCAAATTCCTATGCCGTCAGCCCCAGCATTTT.

This clonotype occurred a few times. V usage is TRBV7-8 and J usage is TRBJ1-2, with 7 bases aligning to TRBD1. After removal of 4 bases from V and 5 bases from J, the junction contained 13 bases not matched to a gene. The CDR3 is 16 amino acids. Germline-derived CDR1 and CDR2 are SGHVS and FQNEAQ. The chain's CDR3 is CASSSKLTGRVYGYTF. CDR3 coding DNA: TGTGCCAGCAGCTCAAAGCTGACAGGGAGGGTTTATGGCTACACCTTC. Using reference TRBV7-8 and TRBJ1-2 for the parts outside the CDR3, the full variable domain is GAGVSQSPRYKVAKRGQDVALRCDPISGHVSLFWYQQALGQGPEFLTYFQNEAQLDKSGLPSDRFFAERPEGSVSTLKIQRTQQEDSAVYLCASSSKLTGRVYGYTFGSGTRLTVV.

This sequence joins TRBV7-2 and TRBJ2-7; 7 bases agree with TRBD2. CDR1 SGHTA and CDR2 FQGNSA come from the germline V gene. Trimming at V came to 5 bases and at J to 6 bases, leaving 4 bases not matched to a gene. This CDR3 has 12 amino acids. The CDR3 region has the DNA TGTGCCAGCAGCCCGGGGGGTATCGAGCAGTACTTC. Its translation: CASSPGGIEQYF.

The chain has TRBV4-2 and TRBJ2-1; perhaps TRBD2 as D (5 bases). V lost 4 bases and J lost 9, with 31 bases in between. The CDR3 covers 19 residues. The germline gives CDR1 LGHNA, CDR2 YNFKEQ. Here the CDR3 reads CASSPFLTETGLEVGEQFF. The DNA of the CDR3 is TGTGCCAGCAGCCCCTTCTTGACGGAGACTGGGTTGGAGGTCGGTGAGCAGTTCTTC.

The chain has TRBV7-3 and TRBJ2-2; 8 nucleotides line up with TRBD2. The CDR3 sequence is 16 residues long. Looked up from germline, CDR1 is SGHTA and CDR2 is FQGTGA. V trimming: 1 base; J trimming: 6 bases; junction bases outside the gene matches: 7. In DNA form, the CDR3 reads TGTGCCAGCAGCTTAAAAGGGACTAGTAGGGCCGGGGAGCTGTTTTTT. The encoded protein is CASSLKGTSRAGELFF. The complete variable domain, with remaining parts taken from reference TRBV7-3 and TRBJ2-2, reads GAGVSQTPSNKVTEKGKYVELRCDPISGHTALYWYRQSLGQGPEFLIYFQGTGAADDSGLPNDRFFAVRPEGSVSTLKIQRTERGDSAVYLCASSLKGTSRAGELFFGEGSRLTVL.

The chain joins TRBV12-3 or TRBV12-4 to TRBJ1-5; the D gene is possibly TRBD1 (6 bases). Deletions cut 7 bases from V and 5 bases from J, with 18 bases between. This CDR3 has 15 residues. This chain's CDR3 is CASTPGGRGDQPQHF. The CDR3 coding sequence is TGTGCCAGCACTCCCGGGGGGCGCGGGGATCAGCCCCAGCATTTT.

The V gene is TRBV28, the J gene TRBJ2-7; weak D call: TRBD2 (6 bases). The CDR3 contains 15 residues. The V and J ends lost 2 bases and 5 bases respectively, with 16 bases between them. Germline CDR1 reads MDHEN; CDR2 reads SYDVKM. The CDR3 DNA reads TGTGCCAGCAGTTTAGGAGGGCGACAGATCGACGAGCAGTACTTC. This translates into CASSLGGRQIDEQYF.

The chain joins TRBV18 to TRBJ2-2, with 7 bases aligning to TRBD1. The CDR3 loop spans 16 amino acids. Unmatched junction bases numbered 5, after V lost 3 bases and J lost 1 base. Germline V gene sequence: CDR1 KGHSH, CDR2 LQKENI. DNA of the CDR3: TGTGCCAGCTCACCCCGACAGGGTTTGAACACCGGGGAGCTGTTTTTT. Translated, it gives CASSPRQGLNTGELFF.

This clonotype appeared a few times. The chain has TRBV10-3 and TRBJ2-7, with TRBD2 identical over 9 bases. V shed 9 bases and J 3 bases; nucleotides not matched to a gene: 15. Per the germline V gene, CDR1 is ENHRY and CDR2 is SYGVKD. CDR3 length: 16 amino acids. The CDR3 reads CAIKPELAGASYEQYF. Written as DNA, the CDR3 is TGTGCCATTAAACCCGAATTAGCGGGGGCCAGCTACGAGCAGTACTTC.

This clonotype has only a few counts. This chain connects TRBV9 to TRBJ2-3; maybe TRBD2 (5 bases). The CDR3 covers 19 residues. Trimming shortened V by 6 bases and J by 2 bases, and 28 bases separated the two germline ends. Germline values: CDR1 SGDLS, CDR2 YYNGEE. The CDR3 loop reads CASTRGYIRVGVDTDTQYF. CDR3 coding DNA: TGTGCCAGCACCCGAGGATATATTCGAGTGGGAGTAGACACAGATACGCAGTATTTT.

Only a few counts were recorded for this clonotype. The V gene is TRBV5-6, the J gene TRBJ2-1; D is possibly TRBD2 (6 bases). The CDR3 extends over 16 amino acids. The V gene lost 1 base and the J gene lost 4 bases, with 15 bases spanning the gap. Germline V CDR1 and CDR2: SGHDT, YYEEEE. The CDR3 DNA sequence: TGTGCCAGCAGCTTGTTGCTCGTGGGGGGTTACAATGAGCAGTTCTTC. It encodes CASSLLLVGGYNEQFF.

J is TRBJ2-1 and V is TRBV24-1; D gene unclear. The CDR3 extends over 16 amino acids. Trimming stripped 0 bases from V and 5 bases from J, with 13 bases between. Germline loops: CDR1 KGHDR, CDR2 SFDVKD. The CDR3 DNA follows: TGTGCCACCAGTGATTTGCGTACAGCTTACAACAATGAGCAGTTCTTC. Protein sequence: CATSDLRTAYNNEQFF.

This clonotype was observed a handful of times. The V call is TRBV7-3, the J call TRBJ2-3, with 10 bases fitting TRBD2. The CDR3 totals 15 residues. J gave up 5 bases and V 5 bases, and 7 bases lay outside the gene matches. Germline lookup yields CDR1 SGHTA and CDR2 FQGTGA. CDR3 sequence (DNA): TGTGCCAGCAGCCCTCGGCTAGCGGGAGTAGATACGCAGTATTTT. It codes for CASSPRLAGVDTQYF.

This clonotype was detected ten times or more. V usage is TRBV7-2 and J usage is TRBJ2-7; 8 nucleotides line up with TRBD1. With V trimmed by 5 bases and J by 6 bases, 12 bases remained unmatched. This CDR3 is 15 amino acids long. The germline gives CDR1 SGHTA, CDR2 FQGNSA. CDR3 sequence (DNA): TGTGCCAGCAGCCGATCCGGACAGGGACAAATCGAGCAGTACTTC. Its translation: CASSRSGQGQIEQYF.

This chain connects TRBV29-1 to TRBJ1-5, with D possibly TRBD1 on 5 matching bases. V was clipped by 6 bases and J by 1 base, with 7 bases between them. The length of the CDR3 is 12 residues. Germline-derived CDR1 and CDR2 are SQVTM and ANQGSEA. The CDR3 spells CSVSGSNQPQHF. Here the CDR3 DNA reads TGCAGCGTATCAGGGAGCAATCAGCCCCAGCATTTT.